This T cell receptor beta chain was obtained from a study of tumor-infiltrating lymphocytes in primary liver carcinoma. Study as a whole: All lesions had stage T1-T3 N0M0 and roughly 4 to 10 cm widths.

Unsorted bulk tissue (roughly 19-31 mg) underwent RNA and DNA co-extraction. With respect to this clonotype: Its antigen is still unknown.

From 500 ng of total RNA, TCR beta-specific cDNA was reverse-transcribed using a constant-region primer. Slightly modified ARM-PCR with three nested multiplex PCR rounds yielded TCR beta libraries. Forward primers for TRBV1-TRBV30 and a C-beta reverse primer served the first two PCR rounds, at roughly 10 cycles each. TCRdb analysed the multiplex PCR reads with MiXCR anew, one entry per CDR3 protein. Of about 78,000 distinct CDR3 sequences in the sample, 70% to 75% were seen once. Germline V lookup: CDR1 SGHVS, CDR2 FQNEAQ. The CDR3 contains 14 residues. Trimming cost V 2 bases and J 5 bases, with 12 bases left between them. General study results and limits: Relative to blood, tumors carried a significantly larger fraction of the repertoire in their top 250 clones (p = 0.039). Roughly 7.5-24% of top clones, and no more, occurred in all five tumor regions.

The chain links TRBV7-8 to TRBJ1-1; D may be TRBD1 (5 bases). Source material: liver tumor tissue from sampling region 4. Documented subset: tumor region T4, right-lateral pole. The clonotype comes from a woman aged 55 to 70 with primary liver carcinoma and hepatitis B virus infection. The chain's CDR3 is CASSLSRGRTEAFF. The CDR3, as DNA: TGTGCCAGCAGCTTATCACGGGGGAGGACTGAAGCTTTCTTT.